The clone carrying this TCR beta chain was counted only a few times. TCRdb's copy holds only in-frame clones and misses some; the assay was immunoSEQ multiplex PCR. This table holds roughly 59,000 clones, around nine tenths found once. Germline V gene data show CDR1 as LGHNA and CDR2 as YSLEER. V lost 4 bases and J lost 1, with 13 bases in between. The CDR3 contains 15 residues. The data are from a study of T cell changes during pregnancy in multiple sclerosis. The clonotype originates from a female donor in good health, enrolled as a control in a pregnancy study. V and J are TRBV4-3 and TRBJ2-5; the D gene is possibly TRBD1 (6 bases). The input for sequencing was peripheral blood, taken in the third trimester of pregnancy. This CDR3 is CASSPRGGTQETQYF. In DNA, the CDR3 is TGCGCCAGCAGCCCCCGAGGGGGTACCCAAGAGACCCAGTACTTC.